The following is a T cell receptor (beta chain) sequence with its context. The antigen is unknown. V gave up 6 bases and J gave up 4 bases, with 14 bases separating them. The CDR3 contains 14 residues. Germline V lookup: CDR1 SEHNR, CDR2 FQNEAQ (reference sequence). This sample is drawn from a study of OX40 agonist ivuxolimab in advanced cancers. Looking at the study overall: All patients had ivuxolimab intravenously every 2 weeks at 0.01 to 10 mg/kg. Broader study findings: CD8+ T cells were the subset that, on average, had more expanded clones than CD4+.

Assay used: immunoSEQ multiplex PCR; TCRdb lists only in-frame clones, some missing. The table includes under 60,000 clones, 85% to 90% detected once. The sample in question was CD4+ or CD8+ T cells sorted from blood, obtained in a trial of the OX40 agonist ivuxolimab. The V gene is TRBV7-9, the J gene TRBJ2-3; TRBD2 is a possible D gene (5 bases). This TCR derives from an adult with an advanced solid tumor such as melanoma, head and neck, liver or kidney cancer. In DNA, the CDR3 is TGTGCCAGCAGTTATCCGGGGTACCCAGATACGCAGTATTTT. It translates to CASSYPGYPDTQYF.